One sample yielded the 18 T cell receptor beta chains listed below, sequenced in a study of blood T cell repertoires in COVID-19. Sequencing used immunoSEQ multiplex PCR; TCRdb keeps in-frame clones, though not all of them. This sample has 190,000 or so clones, with more than 80% found just once. The specimen was PBMCs or T cells enriched from blood (not recorded which). These receptors were taken from a man between 40 and 49 years old who had recovered from COVID-19.

V gene TRBV5-1 combines with J gene TRBJ1-6; 10 nucleotides agree with TRBD1. This CDR3 spans 12 amino acids. The V gene's germline CDR1 is SGHRS and CDR2 YFSETQ. V shed 7 bases, J shed 11 bases, and the junction held 3 bases outside the gene matches. In DNA, the CDR3 is TGCGCCAGCCGGACAGGGGGAGCACCCCTCCACTTT. Its protein product is CASRTGGAPLHF.

The genes are TRBV2 and TRBJ2-6; D is unclear. V shed 4 bases and J shed 2 bases, with 6 bases lying between them. This CDR3 contains 14 residues. The germline V gene has CDR1 SNHLY and CDR2 FYNNEI. The CDR3 sequence: CASSVSAGANVLTF. The CDR3 bases are TGTGCCAGCAGTGTGTCGGCTGGGGCCAACGTCCTGACTTTC.

This sequence joins TRBV5-6 and TRBJ1-4; D is unresolved. This CDR3 has 14 amino acids. V shed 0 bases and J shed 6 bases, with 9 bases lying between them. The germline V gene encodes CDR1 SGHDT and CDR2 YYEEEE. CDR3 residues: CASSLGSGDEKLFF. The CDR3 DNA reads as TGTGCCAGCAGCTTGGGCAGCGGGGATGAAAAACTGTTTTTT.

The rearrangement uses TRBV10-2 and TRBJ2-3, with D possibly TRBD1 on 5 matching bases. V lost 0 bases and J lost 8, with 12 bases in between. CDR1 and CDR2 (germline): WSHSY, SAAADI. The CDR3 runs to 14 residues. CDR3 sequence reads: CASSESTAAGTQYF. The CDR3 DNA follows: TGCGCCAGCAGTGAGTCGACAGCCGCCGGTACGCAGTATTTT.

V and J are TRBV9 and TRBJ2-2, with unresolved D. The germline gives CDR1 SGDLS, CDR2 YYNGEE. V dropped 3 bases and J dropped 7 bases, with 13 bases sitting between them. The CDR3 covers 14 residues. The CDR3 spells CASSGRRLFGELFF. For the CDR3, the DNA is TGTGCCAGCAGCGGTAGAAGACTGTTCGGGGAGCTGTTTTTT.

The V and J genes are TRBV5-1 and TRBJ2-4; 7 bases align to TRBD1. The CDR3 sequence is 16 residues long. Germline CDR1 and CDR2: SGHRS and YFSETQ. Germline trimming cut 4 bases from V and 0 bases from J; bases unmatched to any gene: 7. CDR3 protein: CASSPGQTLAKNIQYF. The CDR3, as DNA: TGCGCCAGCAGCCCGGGACAGACCCTAGCCAAAAACATTCAGTACTTC.

The rearrangement uses TRBV5-5 and TRBJ1-5; TRBD1 matches at 8 bases. With 4 bases clipped from V and 4 bases from J, the junction kept 7 bases outside the gene matches. Looked up from germline, CDR1 is SGHKS and CDR2 is YYEKEE (reference sequence). The CDR3 sequence is 15 residues long. The CDR3 protein is CASSQTGVVNQPQHF. DNA for the CDR3: TGTGCCAGCAGCCAGACAGGGGTAGTGAATCAGCCCCAGCATTTT.

The chain uses TRBV5-5 and TRBJ1-4; TRBD1 is a possible D gene (6 bases). Trimming removed 3 bases from V and 6 bases from J, with 12 bases in between. Germline V gene data show CDR1 as SGHKS and CDR2 as YYEKEE (reference sequence). The CDR3 is 14 residues long. The CDR3 bases are TGTGCCAGCAGCTCGGACAGAGAATATGAAAAACTGTTTTTT. Translation gives CASSSDREYEKLFF.

Written as DNA, the CDR3 is TGTGCCAGCAGCTTGGGGAGGACAGGCGTCCAGCCCCAGCATTTT. Encoded protein: CASSLGRTGVQPQHF. The chain employs TRBV5-6 and TRBJ1-5, with 7 positions matching TRBD1. The CDR3 contains 15 residues. Trimming cost V 0 bases and J 7 bases; bases outside gene matches: 7. CDR1 and CDR2 from the germline V gene are SGHDT and YYEEEE.

V and J are TRBV2 and TRBJ2-5; D remains unclear. Germline lookup yields CDR1 SNHLY and CDR2 FYNNEI. V lost 7 bases and J lost 2, with 11 bases in between. The CDR3 sequence is 13 residues long. The CDR3 region is CASMRSAQETQYF. The DNA for the CDR3 is TGTGCCAGCATGAGGTCGGCACAAGAGACCCAGTACTTC.

V usage is TRBV7-3 and J usage is TRBJ2-3; 9 bases align to TRBD2. Per germline, CDR1 SGHTA and CDR2 FQGTGA. The CDR3 contains 16 residues. The trim removed 4 bases at V and 4 bases at J, leaving 9 bases unmatched. The CDR3 bases are TGTGCCAGCAGCTCCGGGCGGCGGGGGGGCGCAGATACGCAGTATTTT. Translated, it gives CASSSGRRGGADTQYF.

There are many counts of this clone. The chain uses TRBV6-1 and TRBJ1-2; no reliable D call. Germline V gene data show CDR1 as MNHNS and CDR2 as SASEGT. The length of the CDR3 is 13 residues. The V end lost 3 bases, the J end lost 4 bases, and 9 bases lay between the germline ends. The CDR3 DNA sequence: TGTGCCAGCAGTGACCCAGGTGGCTATGGCTACACCTTC. It translates to CASSDPGGYGYTF.

In DNA form, the CDR3 reads TGTGCCAGCAGTGTGGGCGTCATGAACACTGAAGCTTTCTTT. Translating it yields CASSVGVMNTEAFF. V usage is TRBV9 and J usage is TRBJ1-1; D gene ambiguous. Germline-derived CDR1 and CDR2 are SGDLS and YYNGEE. This CDR3 spans 14 amino acids. Trimming removed 5 bases at V and 0 bases at J, with 11 bases between.

This chain connects TRBV7-8 to TRBJ1-2; 8 positions match TRBD1. Germline trimming cut 1 base from V and 8 bases from J; bases unmatched to any gene: 15. The CDR3 extends over 17 amino acids. Germline V gene lookup returns CDR1 SGHVS and CDR2 FQNEAQ. CDR3 region: CASSLVQGEFSTEGYTF. CDR3 DNA sequence: TGTGCCAGCAGCTTAGTACAGGGGGAATTTTCGACGGAGGGCTACACCTTC.

The V gene is TRBV11-3, the J gene TRBJ1-1; D gene ambiguous. Per the germline V gene, CDR1 is SGHNT and CDR2 is YENEEA. The CDR3 has 13 residues. The V end was cut by 5 bases, the J end by 0 bases, with 7 bases between. As DNA, the CDR3 is TGTGCCAGCAGCCCCCATCTGAACACTGAAGCTTTCTTT. Translation gives CASSPHLNTEAFF. Based on the CDR3 plus reference TRBV11-3 and TRBJ1-1, the full variable domain is EAGVVQSPRYKIIEKKQPVAFWCNPISGHNTLYWYLQNLGQGPELLIRYENEEAVDDSQLPKDRFSAERLKGVDSTLKIQPAELGDSAVYLCASSPHLNTEAFFGQGTRLTVV.

The V gene is TRBV12-3 or TRBV12-4, the J gene TRBJ1-3; unclear D gene. Trimming took 7 bases from V and 1 from J, leaving 5 bases between them. CDR3 size: 12 residues. The CDR3: CASTGSGNTIYF. Here the CDR3 DNA reads TGTGCCAGCACCGGGTCTGGAAACACCATATATTTT.

The gene calls are TRBV5-5 and TRBJ2-7; D perhaps matches TRBD2 (7 bases). In germline, CDR1 is SGHKS, CDR2 YYEKEE (reference sequence). This CDR3 region has 15 residues. V dropped 0 bases and J dropped 0 bases, with 10 bases sitting between them. The CDR3 DNA reads TGTGCCAGCAGCTTGGCTGGGGGGGCCTCCTACGAGCAGTACTTC. Its protein is CASSLAGGASYEQYF.

This clone was observed at least ten times. The gene calls are TRBV5-1 and TRBJ2-2, with D maybe TRBD2 (5 bases). Per germline, CDR1 SGHRS and CDR2 YFSETQ. The CDR3 runs 18 residues. Trimming cost V 0 bases and J 5 bases, with 20 bases left between them. CDR3 DNA sequence: TGCGCCAGCAGCTTGGTTCTAGCAGAAAGCGTGGCGACCGGGGAGCTGTTTTTT. This sequence encodes CASSLVLAESVATGELFF.